This TCR beta chain was identified in a study of OX40 agonist ivuxolimab in advanced cancers. Background on the study: The patients received agonistic anti-OX40 (CD134) antibody ivuxolimab. Of the participants, around 43% had some prior anti-PD-1, anti-PD-L1 or anti-CTLA-4 therapy, which was allowed. Three patients showed partial responses: one hepatocellular carcinoma and two cutaneous melanoma cases.

Libraries were prepared by immunoSEQ multiplex PCR; TCRdb keeps only in-frame clonotypes and omits some of them. The repertoire holds tens of thousands of clones, with roughly four fifths as singletons. The CDR3 is made up of 14 amino acids. Germline V gene data show CDR1 as LNHDA and CDR2 as SQIVND (reference sequence). The V and J ends lost 6 bases and 8 bases, in that order; junction bases with no gene match: 12. Regarding this clone: What it recognizes is unknown.

Study outcomes and limitations: The authors did not determine the antigen specificity of the expanded peripheral T cells.

Sequences were derived from CD4+ or CD8+ T cells sorted from blood, sampled in a trial of the OX40 agonist ivuxolimab. The clonotype comes from an adult with an advanced solid tumor such as melanoma, head and neck, liver or kidney cancer. This rearrangement joins TRBV19 to TRBJ1-2; 7 bases match TRBD1. This CDR3 is CASSRMRQGNGYTF. The CDR3 bases are TGTGCCAGTAGCCGCATGCGACAGGGAAACGGCTACACCTTC.